This entry lists 27 T cell receptor beta chains sequenced from one sample in a study of neurological immune-mediated disorders. One entry per CDR3 protein, called by TCRdb with MiXCR from the 5' RACE reads. The repertoire has about 53,000 distinct CDR3 sequences, about 8% of them found once; the top ten carry under 2.5%. Noted time point: longitudinal time-point 3. Sequencing input: PBMCs. The receptors derive from a woman aged 40-49 years in good health.

This clonotype was recorded at least ten times. This chain joins TRBV6-5 and TRBJ1-1; D not certain. CDR1 is MNHEY, CDR2 SVGAGI, per germline. V lost 7 bases to trimming and J lost 2 bases, with 17 bases between them. The CDR3 runs 15 residues. The CDR3 DNA is TGTGCCAGCACCTACGGAGGCAGCCAAAACACTGAAGCTTTCTTT. Protein: CASTYGGSQNTEAFF.

This clonotype was observed many times. The chain uses TRBV4-3 and TRBJ2-7, with D unresolved. V was trimmed by 3 bases and J by 1 base, leaving 13 bases between them. This CDR3 spans 15 amino acids. Germline V CDR1 and CDR2: LGHNA, YSLEER. The CDR3 DNA reads TGCGCCAGCAGCCAGTCTAGTTCGCGGTCCTACGAGCAGTACTTC. It codes for CASSQSSSRSYEQYF.

This clonotype was found many times. V and J are TRBV7-2 and TRBJ2-1; D not resolved. The CDR3 runs to 15 residues. Deletions cut 5 bases from V and 3 bases from J, with 14 bases between. Germline CDR1 is SGHTA and CDR2 is FQGNSA. The CDR3 bases are TGTGCCAGCAGCACCCGATCAGGTGGCTACAATGAGCAGTTCTTC. Translating gives CASSTRSGGYNEQFF.

The chain links TRBV15 to TRBJ2-2; 7 positions agree with TRBD2. This CDR3 comprises 14 residues. The V gene's germline CDR1 is LNHNV and CDR2 YYDKDF (reference sequence). J lost 4 bases, V lost 5 bases, and 4 bases had no gene match. The CDR3 nucleotides are TGTGCCACCAGCGAGCTAGCGGTCACCGGGGAGCTGTTTTTT. Translated, it gives CATSELAVTGELFF.

This clonotype has at least ten counts. V is TRBV20-1 and J is TRBJ1-6, with D tentatively TRBD1 (5 bases). V was cut by 3 bases and J by 8 bases, with 14 bases left in between. Germline CDR1 and CDR2: DFQATT and SNEGSKA (reference sequence). This CDR3 region has 14 residues. The CDR3, as DNA: TGCAGTGCTAGGGCCCCAGGGTGGGATTCACCCCTCCACTTT. Its translation: CSARAPGWDSPLHF.

This clonotype was seen many times. The gene calls are TRBV5-5 and TRBJ2-1; no definite D call. This CDR3 contains 12 residues. Germline V gene lookup returns CDR1 SGHKS and CDR2 YYEKEE (reference sequence). V was trimmed by 2 bases and J by 10 bases, leaving 10 bases between them. The CDR3: CASSLKIQEQFF. CDR3 in DNA: TGTGCCAGCAGCTTAAAGATCCAAGAGCAGTTCTTC.

The table lists this clonotype with many counts. This chain joins TRBV25-1 and TRBJ2-3, with D possibly TRBD2 on 7 matching bases. V lost 7 bases and J lost 3, with 17 bases in between. Germline V gene lookup returns CDR1 MGHDK and CDR2 SYGVNS. This CDR3 region has 15 residues. Written as DNA, the CDR3 is TGTGCCAGCACCCCCGGCGAGGGGGGGACAGATACGCAGTATTTT. It specifies CASTPGEGGTDTQYF.

This clonotype came up many times. The junction departs from germline at one end; a sequencing error may be responsible. This sequence joins TRBV7-7 and TRBJ2-1; D ambiguous. Germline values: CDR1 SSHAT, CDR2 FNYEAQ (reference sequence). The CDR3 length is 14 residues. CDR3 loop: CASSRGTGPNEQFF. DNA of the CDR3: TGTGCTAGCAGCCGAGGAACCGGTCCCAATGAGCAGTTCTTC.

The table lists this clonotype with many counts. The rearrangement uses TRBV29-1 and TRBJ2-5; no clear D gene. The V end was cut by 5 bases, the J end by 1 base, with 8 bases between. The CDR3 loop spans 12 amino acids. Looked up from germline, CDR1 is SQVTM and CDR2 is ANQGSEA. The CDR3 here is CSVSISQETQYF. The CDR3 DNA reads TGCAGCGTTAGTATCAGCCAAGAGACCCAGTACTTC.

This clonotype was seen repeatedly, ten times or more. The chain recombines TRBV20-1 with TRBJ2-1; D is uncertain. This CDR3 has 14 residues. Trimming took 2 bases from V and 0 from J, leaving 8 bases between them. Germline assignment: CDR1 DFQATT and CDR2 SNEGSKA (reference sequence). Here the CDR3 DNA reads TGCAGTGCTAGAATGAGCTACTCCTACAATGAGCAGTTCTTC. Translation: CSARMSYSYNEQFF.

The table lists this clonotype with a count of one. The CDR3 region has the DNA TGTGCCAGCAGCTTAGACACAGCCTCAGTTTATGGCTACACCTTC. It is translated as CASSLDTASVYGYTF. The chain employs TRBV7-2 and TRBJ1-2; the D is unclear. CDR3 length: 15 residues. The ends were cut back, 1 base at V and 5 bases at J, with 14 bases in the middle. The germline V gene encodes CDR1 SGHTA and CDR2 FQGNSA.

This clonotype was detected ten times or more. V usage is TRBV27 and J usage is TRBJ1-6; D is unresolved. This CDR3 region has 15 residues. Germline CDR1 reads MNHEY; CDR2 reads SMNVEV (reference sequence). With 3 bases removed from V and 10 bases from J, the gap between germline ends came to 16 bases. This chain's CDR3 is CASSLKSWARSPLHF. In nucleotides, the CDR3 is TGTGCCAGCAGTTTGAAGAGCTGGGCGCGATCACCCCTCCACTTT.

This clonotype was observed many times. The chain recombines TRBV5-5 with TRBJ1-2; 8 bases align to TRBD1. Germline-derived CDR1 and CDR2 are SGHKS and YYEKEE (reference sequence). V was clipped by 4 bases and J by 2 bases; unmatched bases: 4. The CDR3 runs 14 residues. CDR3 loop: CASSKRTGNYGYTF. Written as DNA, the CDR3 is TGTGCCAGCAGCAAACGGACAGGGAACTATGGCTACACCTTC.

This clonotype came up many times. The rearrangement joins TRBV9 to TRBJ2-3, with 9 bases aligning to TRBD2. Losses at the gene ends were 0 bases for V and 2 bases for J; bases not matched to a gene: 4. Germline V gene data show CDR1 as SGDLS and CDR2 as YYNGEE. The CDR3 consists of 16 residues. CDR3 residues: CASSVALAGNTDTQYF. In DNA form, the CDR3 reads TGTGCCAGCAGCGTAGCTCTAGCGGGAAACACAGATACGCAGTATTTT.

About this clonotype itself: Germline and junction disagree at one end, which may indicate a read error. This chain joins TRBV9 and TRBJ2-7; D may correspond to TRBD1 or TRBD2 (5 bases each). This CDR3 contains 13 residues. Germline V gene lookup returns CDR1 SGDLS and CDR2 YYNGEE. The CDR3 reads CASSPSHWDEHYF. As DNA, the CDR3 is TGTGCCAGCAGCCCTAGTCACTGGGACGAGCATTACTTC.

The V and J genes are TRBV20-1 and TRBJ2-5, with D uncertain. Germline CDR1 and CDR2: DFQATT and SNEGSKA (reference sequence). This CDR3 is built from 11 residues. Trimming removed 6 bases at V and 5 bases at J, with 10 bases between. The DNA of the CDR3 is TGCAGTGCGACACAGCCGGAGACCCAGTACTTC. This translates into CSATQPETQYF.

This clonotype showed up many times. The chain is built from TRBV9 and TRBJ2-7; 10 bases fit TRBD1. The length of the CDR3 is 15 residues. Germline V gene lookup returns CDR1 SGDLS and CDR2 YYNGEE. The V segment lost 4 bases and the J segment 2 bases; nucleotides outside the gene matches: 6. The CDR3 DNA is TGTGCCAGCAGCAGACAGGGGGCTGAGGCCTACGAGCAGTACTTC. Its protein is CASSRQGAEAYEQYF.

The table lists this clonotype with many counts. The chain recombines TRBV6-5 with TRBJ2-7, with 9 nucleotides matching TRBD1. Trimming removed 0 bases from V and 3 bases from J; junction bases left unmatched: 9. Germline lookup yields CDR1 MNHEY and CDR2 SVGAGI. This CDR3 has 17 residues. The CDR3 loop is CASSYSVIPGQGYEQYF. The DNA for the CDR3 is TGTGCCAGCAGTTACTCGGTTATTCCGGGACAGGGCTACGAGCAGTACTTC.

This clonotype showed up many times. The chain employs TRBV6-2 or TRBV6-3 and TRBJ1-5; 7 nucleotides match TRBD1. Losses at the gene ends were 4 bases for V and 6 bases for J; bases not matched to a gene: 6. The CDR3 length is 14 residues. Per the germline V gene, CDR1 is MNHEY and CDR2 is SVGEGT. The chain's CDR3 is CASSLTGMGQPQHF. CDR3 nucleotides: TGTGCCAGCAGTTTGACAGGGATGGGTCAGCCCCAGCATTTT.

This clonotype came up many times. The chain is built from TRBV20-1 and TRBJ2-7; D tentatively fits TRBD1 or TRBD2 (5 bases each). V was pared by 0 bases and J by 4 bases, with 16 bases between. In germline, CDR1 is DFQATT, CDR2 SNEGSKA (reference sequence). This CDR3 contains 15 residues. CDR3 amino acids: CSARDMLRGSYEQYF. CDR3 sequence (DNA): TGCAGTGCTAGAGATATGTTGAGGGGTTCATACGAGCAGTACTTC.

This clonotype occurred many times. This sequence joins TRBV4-1 and TRBJ2-3; D gene unclear. Germline CDR1 reads MGHRA; CDR2 reads YSYEKL. The CDR3 contains 15 residues. V dropped 4 bases and J dropped 3 bases, with 14 bases sitting between them. The DNA for the CDR3 is TGCGCCAGCAGCCTCCTTGGGGAAAGGACAGATACGCAGTATTTT. The encoded protein is CASSLLGERTDTQYF.

This clonotype came up many times. J is TRBJ2-7 and V is TRBV5-1, with a tentative D call TRBD2 (9 bases). The CDR3 loop spans 16 amino acids. Between the trimmed V and J ends, which lost 6 bases and 5 bases, there was a span of 24 bases. Looked up from germline, CDR1 is SGHRS and CDR2 is YFSETQ. Here the CDR3 DNA reads TGCGCCAGCAACCGGGGGCTAGCGGGACAGGCCGACGAGCAGTACTTC. It specifies CASNRGLAGQADEQYF.

This clonotype was picked up many times. The chain uses TRBV12-3 or TRBV12-4 and TRBJ2-5; D perhaps matches TRBD1 (6 bases). Trimming took off 6 bases at V and 5 bases at J, with 13 bases between the two ends. This CDR3 comprises 13 residues. CDR3 sequence: CASRPTGMETQYF. CDR3 DNA: TGTGCCAGCAGACCTACAGGGATGGAGACCCAGTACTTC.

This clonotype was found many times. The V gene is TRBV7-8, the J gene TRBJ2-2; D may be TRBD2 (6 bases). This CDR3 is built from 13 residues. Trimming removed 3 bases at V and 6 bases at J, with 8 bases between. Germline V gene data show CDR1 as SGHVS and CDR2 as FQNEAQ. The CDR3 bases are TGTGCCAGCAGCTTCAGGGAGGCCGGGGAGCTGTTTTTT. It codes for CASSFREAGELFF.

This clonotype was counted many times. V gene TRBV10-3 combines with J gene TRBJ2-2, with 8 bases lining up with TRBD2. The germline V gene has CDR1 ENHRY and CDR2 SYGVKD. With V trimmed by 6 bases and J by 0 bases, 3 bases remained unmatched. The CDR3 covers 15 residues. CDR3 amino acids: CAISYSGANTGELFF. CDR3 nucleotide sequence: TGTGCCATCAGCTATAGCGGGGCGAACACCGGGGAGCTGTTTTTT.

This clonotype was picked up many times. The V call is TRBV4-1, the J call TRBJ1-2; D unclear. From germline, CDR1 is MGHRA and CDR2 YSYEKL. The CDR3 runs 15 residues. V was pared by 1 base and J by 4 bases, with 13 bases between. CDR3 in amino acids: CASSQALTASYGYTF. In DNA form, the CDR3 reads TGCGCCAGCAGCCAAGCCCTAACAGCTTCCTATGGCTACACCTTC.

This clonotype was counted at least ten times. The rearrangement links TRBV9 to TRBJ2-7; D may be TRBD1 (5 bases). The V end lost 0 bases, the J end lost 7 bases, and 14 bases lay between the germline ends. The germline V gene encodes CDR1 SGDLS and CDR2 YYNGEE. The length of the CDR3 is 14 residues. CDR3 coding DNA: TGTGCCAGCAGCGTAGGAACCATGGGGCGGGAGCAGTACTTC. Translated, it gives CASSVGTMGREQYF.